This T cell receptor beta chain was sequenced in a study of blood T cell repertoires in COVID-19. About the research overall: Collection of acute and convalescent COVID-19 samples took place in the United States, Italy and Spain. PBMCs, B-cell-depleted T cells, or T cells were the source of the cDNA or gDNA that made up the material.

This clone was seen a few times. Per the original methods: Nucleated cell counts were estimated from reference gene primer amplification. Measured with immunoSEQ multiplex PCR; TCRdb has only the in-frame clones, and not every one. V and J calls and clone size are given by that table; D and trimming were obtained from the DNA. The data show fewer than 250,000 clones, approximately 90% seen once. Germline CDR1 reads DFQATT; CDR2 reads SNEGSKA (reference sequence). The V end was cut by 3 bases, the J end by 2 bases, with 8 bases between. The CDR3 is made up of 13 amino acids. The receptor's source is a man aged 40-55 years with acute or convalescent COVID-19. The specimen sequenced was peripheral blood. V is TRBV20-1 and J is TRBJ2-4, with D tentatively TRBD1 (5 bases). CDR3 coding DNA: TGCAGTGCTAGTCAGGGTTCCAAAAACATTCAGTACTTC. It encodes CSASQGSKNIQYF.